The clone carrying this TCR beta chain showed up many times. Its target is not known. Unique molecular identifiers were incorporated into the prepared TCRbeta library. TCRdb fed the PCR reads into MiXCR, producing one record per CDR3 protein. The top ten hold 20% to 25% of the sample, which has about 110,000 distinct CDR3 sequences, approximately 6% seen once. This sample was included in a study of T-cell reconstitution after alpha-beta-depleted transplantation in children. General observations from the study: At one year after transplant, newly produced T cells mostly accounted for T-cell counts and diversity. Several patients had high TCRbeta diversity at day 60; it came from surviving recipient T cells and thymic progenitors. Reports say that about two months after transplant, the alpha-beta T cells came out of several hundred graft clones that had expanded.

The V gene lost 3 bases and the J gene lost 2 bases, with 14 bases spanning the gap. This CDR3 is 16 amino acids long. J is TRBJ1-3 and V is TRBV12-3 or TRBV12-4, with a tentative D call TRBD1 (6 bases). The sample in question was PBMCs, mostly from graft donor cells, obtained 360 days after TCRalphabeta/CD19-depleted stem cell transplant. This sequence was found in a male patient between 2 and 15 years old who had a stem cell transplant for acute lymphoblastic leukemia, so the T cells may come from the graft donor. Here the CDR3 reads CASSLSTGITGNTIYF. The CDR3 coding sequence is TGTGCCAGCAGTTTGAGTACAGGGATCACTGGAAACACCATATATTTT.